This TCR beta chain was obtained from a study of cytomegalovirus exposure and HLA in healthy donors. Germline V gene lookup returns CDR1 SGDLS and CDR2 YYNGEE. Trimming pared 1 base from V and 4 bases from J, leaving 8 bases between. This CDR3 region has 13 residues. PCR used 60 Vbeta primers and 13 Jbeta primers. The repertoire was sequenced with immunoSEQ multiplex PCR; TCRdb's copy has only in-frame clones and lacks some. The sample carries some 120,000 clones, over 65% recorded once. This chain links TRBV9 with TRBJ2-5, with TRBD2 as a possible D gene (6 bases). The material sequenced was PBMCs. The sequence was collected from a man aged 18 to 30 in good health and CMV-seronegative. The CDR3 nucleotides read TGTGCCAGCAGCGTAAACGGGAGAGAGACCCAGTACTTC. This codes for CASSVNGRETQYF.